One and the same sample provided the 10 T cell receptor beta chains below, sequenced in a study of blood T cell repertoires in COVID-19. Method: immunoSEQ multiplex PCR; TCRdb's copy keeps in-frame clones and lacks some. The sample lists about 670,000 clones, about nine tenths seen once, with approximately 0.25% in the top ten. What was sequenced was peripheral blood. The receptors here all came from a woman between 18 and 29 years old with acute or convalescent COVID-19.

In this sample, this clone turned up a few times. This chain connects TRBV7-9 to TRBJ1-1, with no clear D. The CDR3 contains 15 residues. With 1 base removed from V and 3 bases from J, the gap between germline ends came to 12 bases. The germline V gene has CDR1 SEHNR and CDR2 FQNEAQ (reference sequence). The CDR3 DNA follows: TGTGCCAGCAGCTTAGGTCGGGGTAGAGACACTGAAGCTTTCTTT. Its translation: CASSLGRGRDTEAFF.

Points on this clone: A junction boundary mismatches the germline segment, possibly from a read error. CDR3 amino acids: CASRLGGTGGSPLHF. The CDR3 DNA sequence: TGTGCCAGCAGGTTAGGGGGGACAGGAGGTTCACCCCTCCACTTT. The chain is built from TRBV7-8 and TRBJ1-6; the match to TRBD1 covers 8 bases. The CDR3 is made up of 15 amino acids. Germline CDR1 SGHVS, CDR2 FQNEAQ.

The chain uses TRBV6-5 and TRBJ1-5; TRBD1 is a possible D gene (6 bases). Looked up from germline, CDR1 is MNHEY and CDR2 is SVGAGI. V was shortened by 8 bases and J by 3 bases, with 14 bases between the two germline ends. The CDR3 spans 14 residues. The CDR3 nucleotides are TGTGCCAGCGCGGGGGGGCGGTTCAATCAGCCCCAGCATTTT. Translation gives CASAGGRFNQPQHF.

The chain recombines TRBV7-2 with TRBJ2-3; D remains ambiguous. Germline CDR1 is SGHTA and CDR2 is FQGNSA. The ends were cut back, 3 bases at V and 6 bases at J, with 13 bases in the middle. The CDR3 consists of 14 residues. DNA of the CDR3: TGTGCCAGCAGCTTCTACCCTATTGTGGATACGCAGTATTTT. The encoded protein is CASSFYPIVDTQYF.

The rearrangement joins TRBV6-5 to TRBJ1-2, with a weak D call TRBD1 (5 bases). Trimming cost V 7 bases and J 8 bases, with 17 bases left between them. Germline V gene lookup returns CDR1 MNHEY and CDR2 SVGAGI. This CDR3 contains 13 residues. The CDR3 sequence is CASTLSAGRGYTF. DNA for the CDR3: TGTGCCAGCACCCTCTCTGCGGGACGGGGCTACACCTTC.

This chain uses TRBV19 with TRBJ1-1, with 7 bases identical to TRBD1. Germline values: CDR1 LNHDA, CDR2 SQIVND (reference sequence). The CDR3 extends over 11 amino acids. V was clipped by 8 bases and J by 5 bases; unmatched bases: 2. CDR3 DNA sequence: TGTGCCAGTGACAGGGCGACTGAAGCTTTCTTT. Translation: CASDRATEAFF.

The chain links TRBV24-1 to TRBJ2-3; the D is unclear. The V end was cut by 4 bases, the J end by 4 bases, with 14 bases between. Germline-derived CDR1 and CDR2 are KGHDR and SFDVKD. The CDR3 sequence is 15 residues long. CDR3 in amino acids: CATSDPVMGPDTQYF. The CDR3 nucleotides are TGTGCCACCAGTGACCCTGTTATGGGCCCAGATACGCAGTATTTT.

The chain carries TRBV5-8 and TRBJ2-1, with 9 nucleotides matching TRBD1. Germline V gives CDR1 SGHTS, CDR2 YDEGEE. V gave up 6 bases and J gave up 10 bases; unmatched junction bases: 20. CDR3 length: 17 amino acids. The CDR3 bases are TGTGCCAGCAACCCTTGGGCCGGGACAGGGATGGGTAGGGAGCAGTTCTTC. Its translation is CASNPWAGTGMGREQFF.

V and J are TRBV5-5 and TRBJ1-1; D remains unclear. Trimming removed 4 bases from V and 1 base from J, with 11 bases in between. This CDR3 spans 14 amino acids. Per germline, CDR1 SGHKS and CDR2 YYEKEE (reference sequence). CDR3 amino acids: CASSRSPGNTEAFF. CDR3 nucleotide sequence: TGTGCCAGCAGCCGGTCCCCAGGGAACACTGAAGCTTTCTTT.

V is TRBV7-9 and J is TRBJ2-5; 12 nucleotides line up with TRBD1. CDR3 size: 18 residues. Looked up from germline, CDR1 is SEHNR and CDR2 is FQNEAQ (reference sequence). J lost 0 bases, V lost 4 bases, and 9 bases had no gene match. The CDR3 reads CASSSGTGGILHQETQYF. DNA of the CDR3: TGTGCCAGCAGCTCCGGGACAGGGGGCATTTTGCACCAAGAGACCCAGTACTTC.